The 12 T cell receptor beta chains in this list originate from one sample, sequenced in a study of blood T cell repertoires in COVID-19. Sequencing used immunoSEQ multiplex PCR; TCRdb keeps in-frame clones, though not all of them. The sample carries roughly 200,000 clones, around 86% recorded once. The sample comprised PBMCs or T cells enriched from blood (not recorded which). These receptors were collected from a woman in her forties in a cohort exposed to, infected with or recovered from COVID-19 (not recorded which).

In its sample, this clone was seen a few times. The chain employs TRBV19 and TRBJ1-5, with 11 bases that match TRBD1. Germline CDR1 reads LNHDA; CDR2 reads SQIVND (reference sequence). The V and J ends lost 6 bases and 1 base, in that order; junction bases with no gene match: 2. The CDR3 covers 15 residues. CDR3 protein: CASSGTGGSNQPQHF. For the CDR3, the DNA is TGTGCCAGTAGCGGGACAGGGGGGAGCAATCAGCCCCAGCATTTT.

The rearrangement links TRBV14 to TRBJ2-7; D is perhaps TRBD2 (6 bases). The CDR3 is 14 residues long. V shed 0 bases and J shed 5 bases, with 11 bases lying between them. The germline gives CDR1 SGHDN, CDR2 FVKESK. CDR3 coding DNA: TGTGCCAGCAGCCAAGATAGGAGGGGCCACGAGCAGTACTTC. Residues: CASSQDRRGHEQYF. Combining the CDR3 with reference TRBV14 and TRBJ2-7 gives the whole variable domain EAGVTQFPSHSVIEKGQTVTLRCDPISGHDNLYWYRRVMGKEIKFLLHFVKESKQDESGMPNNRFLAERTGGTYSTLKVQPAELEDSGVYFCASSQDRRGHEQYFGPGTRLTVT.

This chain links TRBV11-3 with TRBJ1-1; maybe TRBD1 (6 bases). Germline V lookup: CDR1 SGHNT, CDR2 YENEEA. V was pared by 3 bases and J by 8 bases, with 10 bases between. The CDR3 covers 12 residues. CDR3 loop: CASSFGQTEAFF. The CDR3 nucleotides read TGTGCCAGCAGCTTCGGACAGACGGAAGCTTTCTTT.

This sequence joins TRBV28 and TRBJ2-2; 8 positions match TRBD2. The CDR3 is made up of 14 amino acids. Losses at the gene ends were 8 bases for V and 6 bases for J; bases not matched to a gene: 8. Per the germline V gene, CDR1 is MDHEN and CDR2 is SYDVKM. The CDR3 coding sequence is TGTGCCAGCCGTACTAGCGGCCCTGCCGGGGAGCTGTTTTTT. Its translation is CASRTSGPAGELFF.

The chain combines TRBV7-6 with TRBJ2-7, with 8 positions matching TRBD2. Looked up from germline, CDR1 is SGHVS and CDR2 is FNYEAQ. The trim removed 2 bases at V and 3 bases at J, leaving 9 bases unmatched. This CDR3 is 16 amino acids long. The CDR3 DNA reads as TGTGCCAGCAGCTTAAGTCGGGGGGGGTCCAGCTACGAGCAGTACTTC. This codes for CASSLSRGGSSYEQYF.

The chain recombines TRBV9 with TRBJ1-1; TRBD1 matches at 9 bases. Germline CDR1 is SGDLS and CDR2 is YYNGEE. The J segment lost 4 bases and the V segment lost 4 bases, leaving 14 bases of the junction unmatched. This CDR3 has 17 residues. The CDR3 is CASSPRWDRAGCTEAFF. The CDR3, as DNA: TGTGCCAGCAGCCCGAGGTGGGACAGGGCGGGGTGCACTGAAGCTTTCTTT.

This sequence joins TRBV9 and TRBJ2-7, with 14 nucleotides matching TRBD2. CDR3 length equals 16 residues. The V and J ends lost 2 bases and 5 bases, in that order; junction bases with no gene match: 6. Germline-derived CDR1 and CDR2 are SGDLS and YYNGEE. Here the CDR3 DNA reads TGTGCCAGCAGCGTCGCGGGACTAGCGGGAGTCCACGAGCAGTACTTC. Protein product: CASSVAGLAGVHEQYF.

V usage is TRBV10-2 and J usage is TRBJ2-1; 14 bases map to TRBD2. With 6 bases clipped from V and 4 bases from J, the junction kept 2 bases outside the gene matches. CDR1 is WSHSY, CDR2 SAAADI, per germline. This CDR3 comprises 15 residues. The CDR3: CASRGTSGSYNEQFF. As DNA, the CDR3 is TGCGCCAGCAGGGGGACTAGCGGGAGTTACAATGAGCAGTTCTTC.

This rearrangement joins TRBV3-1 (or the pseudogene TRBV3-2) to TRBJ1-4; D may be TRBD1 (5 bases). This CDR3 is 16 amino acids long. With 0 bases removed from V and 7 bases from J, the gap between germline ends came to 15 bases. Per the germline V gene, CDR1 is LGHDT and CDR2 is YNNKEL (reference sequence). The DNA of the CDR3 is TGTGCCAGCAGCCAAGAGGGGGAATTGGGGGGTGAAAAACTGTTTTTT. It encodes CASSQEGELGGEKLFF.

This clone was detected a few times. This chain joins TRBV14 and TRBJ2-1; D is possibly TRBD2 (5 bases). V dropped 6 bases and J dropped 7 bases, with 10 bases sitting between them. The germline V gene encodes CDR1 SGHDN and CDR2 FVKESK. This CDR3 has 12 amino acids. In nucleotides, the CDR3 is TGTGCCAGCAGTCCTAGCCGGAATGAGCAGTTCTTC. Protein product: CASSPSRNEQFF.

The chain carries TRBV2 and TRBJ1-6; no firm D call. V dropped 8 bases and J dropped 7 bases, with 9 bases sitting between them. Germline CDR1 is SNHLY and CDR2 is FYNNEI. This CDR3 is 12 amino acids long. CDR3 DNA: TGTGCCAGCTGGACGGGGAATTCACCCCTCCACTTT. Encoded protein: CASWTGNSPLHF.

The chain combines TRBV4-2 with TRBJ1-1, with 10 bases aligning to TRBD1. Trimming at V came to 4 bases and at J to 3 bases, leaving 8 bases not matched to a gene. From germline, CDR1 is LGHNA and CDR2 YNFKEQ. The CDR3 covers 16 residues. CDR3 in DNA: TGTGCCAGCAGCCTCGGGACAGGGGTTAGACACACTGAAGCTTTCTTT. Translating gives CASSLGTGVRHTEAFF.